The clone carrying this T cell receptor (beta chain) was seen a few times. These data belong to a study of blood T cells in healthy people across ages. Then a second PCR, running about 6 to 12 cycles, was carried out with a sample-barcoded 5' primer and a J-beta primer mix. A single record per CDR3 protein comes from TCRdb applying MiXCR to the 5' RACE reads. The table has around 800,000 distinct CDR3 sequences, roughly 24% seen once. Germline CDR1 and CDR2: DFQATT and SNEGSKA (reference sequence). The ends lost 5 bases at V and 6 bases at J; junction bases unmatched: 5. This CDR3 comprises 14 residues. The same data also went into a second study, on T cells of mothers and their children. That study reports: The second PCR's M1S primer added sample barcodes and 2-4 random nucleotides.

The rearrangement links TRBV20-1 to TRBJ2-2, with 11 nucleotides matching TRBD2. This clonotype was obtained from a boy aged 5-17 years in good health. Sequenced input: blood. This CDR3 is CSAGLAGGSGELFF. CDR3 DNA sequence: TGCAGTGCTGGGCTAGCGGGGGGATCCGGGGAGCTGTTTTTT.